These 31 T cell receptor beta chains came from one sample sequenced in a study of shared clonotypes between healthy human individuals. Assay: immunoSEQ multiplex PCR; the TCRdb copy retains only in-frame clones and omits some. This sample yields millions of clones, of which 80% to 95% are seen a single time; 0.35% to 0.5% belongs to the top ten. Sequences were obtained from naive CD4+ T cells from PBMCs. The subset is: CD45RA+ positively selected. The source of these receptors is a man aged 18 to 29 in good health. Some clones in this sample may be carry-over from other donors' samples.

This clone was found once. The V gene is TRBV7-2, the J gene TRBJ2-2; D perhaps matches TRBD1 (6 bases). The germline V gene has CDR1 SGHTA and CDR2 FQGNSA. This CDR3 region has 15 residues. Trimming left V 1 base short and J 8 bases short, with 14 bases between. CDR3: CASSLGRGWVGELFF. The CDR3 bases are TGTGCCAGCAGCTTAGGCAGGGGATGGGTAGGGGAGCTGTTTTTT.

To note about this clone: Within the sample, other DNA sequences also encode this same CDR3. The CDR3 DNA is TGTGCCAGCAGCCTCGACAGGGAAAAACTGTTTTTT. Translating gives CASSLDREKLFF. The gene calls are TRBV6-5 and TRBJ1-4; weak D call: TRBD1 (6 bases). Germline assignment: CDR1 MNHEY and CDR2 SVGAGI. V was clipped by 6 bases and J by 8 bases, with 10 bases between them. The CDR3 loop spans 12 amino acids.

This clone has a handful of counts. The V and J genes are TRBV5-1 and TRBJ1-1, with D possibly being TRBD1 (6 bases). V was trimmed by 5 bases and J by 7 bases, leaving 18 bases between them. This CDR3 is built from 14 residues. Germline lookup yields CDR1 SGHRS and CDR2 YFSETQ. The CDR3 sequence: CASSPDRILNEAFF. The CDR3 nucleotides are TGCGCCAGCAGTCCCGACAGGATTTTAAATGAAGCTTTCTTT.

The sample holds one count of this clone. The V call is TRBV9, the J call TRBJ2-1, with unresolved D. The CDR3 is 19 residues long. Deletions cut 6 bases from V and 1 base from J, with 26 bases between. Per germline, CDR1 SGDLS and CDR2 YYNGEE. The CDR3 DNA sequence: TGTGCCAGCACCCGGTACTCGGAGTCCGGGCTTCCTTCCTACAATGAGCAGTTCTTC. Translated: CASTRYSESGLPSYNEQFF.

The chain joins TRBV6-6 to TRBJ2-3; 14 bases are shared with TRBD2. CDR3 size: 16 residues. The trim removed 4 bases at V and 6 bases at J, leaving 6 bases unmatched. The V gene's germline CDR1 is MNHNY and CDR2 SVGAGI (reference sequence). CDR3 protein: CASSLGLAGVPDTQYF. The DNA of the CDR3 is TGTGCCAGCAGTTTGGGACTAGCGGGAGTACCGGATACGCAGTATTTT.

With respect to this clone: Within the sample, other DNA sequences also encode this same CDR3. The rearrangement links TRBV5-4 to TRBJ2-1; 9 bases fit TRBD2. This CDR3 region has 15 residues. Germline-derived CDR1 and CDR2 are SGHNT and YYREEE (reference sequence). J lost 2 bases, V lost 2 bases, and 2 bases had no gene match. The CDR3 is CASSLRLAAYNEQFF. CDR3 in DNA: TGTGCCAGCAGCTTAAGACTAGCGGCCTACAATGAGCAGTTCTTC. The full variable domain, in which reference TRBV5-4 and TRBJ2-1 provide the parts outside the CDR3, is ETGVTQSPTHLIKTRGQQVTLRCSSQSGHNTVSWYQQALGQGPQFIFQYYREEENGRGNFPPRFSGLQFPNYSSELNVNALELDDSALYLCASSLRLAAYNEQFFGPGTRLTVL.

This chain connects TRBV7-9 to TRBJ1-1; D ambiguous. There are 14 residues in the CDR3. The germline V gene encodes CDR1 SEHNR and CDR2 FQNEAQ (reference sequence). V lost 2 bases, J lost 11 bases, and 18 bases lay in between. The DNA for the CDR3 is TGTGCCAGCAGCTTACCCATTCCGGGCCGCGAGGCTTTCTTT. As protein: CASSLPIPGREAFF.

This rearrangement joins TRBV15 to TRBJ1-4; D ambiguous. V was shortened by 0 bases and J by 8 bases, with 4 bases between the two germline ends. The germline CDR1 and CDR2 sequences are LNHNV and YYDKDF (reference sequence). The CDR3 has 12 residues. DNA for the CDR3: TGTGCCACCAGCAGAGAAACAGAAAAACTGTTTTTT. It codes for CATSRETEKLFF.

V is TRBV30 and J is TRBJ2-7; D could derive from TRBD1 or TRBD2 (7 bases each). V dropped 5 bases and J dropped 7 bases, with 15 bases sitting between them. The germline CDR1 and CDR2 sequences are GTSNPN and SVGIG (reference sequence). The CDR3 consists of 12 residues. The CDR3 loop reads CAWSGTAGEQYF. DNA of the CDR3: TGTGCCTGGTCCGGGACAGCGGGGGAGCAGTACTTC. The whole variable domain, filled in from reference TRBV30 and TRBJ2-7, reads SQTIHQWPATLVQPVGSPLSLECTVEGTSNPNLYWYRQAAGRGLQLLFYSVGIGQISSEVPQNLSASRPQDRQFILSSKKLLLSDSGFYLCAWSGTAGEQYFGPGTRLTVT.

This clone was found once. The chain links TRBV7-9 to TRBJ1-1; D is unclear. V gave up 3 bases and J gave up 0 bases, with 5 bases separating them. CDR1 and CDR2 from the germline V gene are SEHNR and FQNEAQ (reference sequence). There are 13 residues in the CDR3. The CDR3 sequence is CASSFEMNTEAFF. Here the CDR3 DNA reads TGTGCCAGCAGCTTCGAGATGAACACTGAAGCTTTCTTT.

The count of this clone is one. This chain uses TRBV6-1 with TRBJ1-4; TRBD1 aligns across 10 bases. V gave up 5 bases and J gave up 7 bases; unmatched junction bases: 4. CDR1 and CDR2 from the germline V gene are MNHNS and SASEGT. The CDR3 is 14 amino acids. CDR3 sequence: CASSRDRGSEKLFF. DNA for the CDR3: TGTGCCAGCAGTCGGGACAGGGGAAGTGAAAAACTGTTTTTT.

The CDR3 region is CASTTAGLGRETQYF. CDR3 nucleotide sequence: TGTGCCAGCACCACCGCGGGGCTTGGTAGGGAGACCCAGTACTTC. The chain recombines TRBV6-5 with TRBJ2-5, with D possibly being TRBD2 (6 bases). Germline assignment: CDR1 MNHEY and CDR2 SVGAGI. The CDR3 covers 15 residues. Trimming left V 7 bases short and J 5 bases short, with 20 bases between.

V usage is TRBV5-4 and J usage is TRBJ2-5, with 9 bases matching TRBD2. The CDR3 consists of 15 residues. Germline V gene lookup returns CDR1 SGHNT and CDR2 YYREEE (reference sequence). V lost 1 base and J lost 5; bases outside the gene matches: 6. The CDR3 bases are TGTGCCAGCAGCTTGAGGGAGCGGGAGGCCGAGACCCAGTACTTC. Residues: CASSLREREAETQYF. The full variable domain, its missing parts supplied by reference TRBV5-4 and TRBJ2-5, is ETGVTQSPTHLIKTRGQQVTLRCSSQSGHNTVSWYQQALGQGPQFIFQYYREEENGRGNFPPRFSGLQFPNYSSELNVNALELDDSALYLCASSLREREAETQYFGPGTRLLVL.

The genes are TRBV7-2 and TRBJ2-1; D unclear. Germline V CDR1 and CDR2: SGHTA, FQGNSA. V lost 4 bases to trimming and J lost 9 bases, with 16 bases between them. There are 14 residues in the CDR3. CDR3 amino acids: CASSWVPVAGEQFF. The CDR3 coding sequence is TGTGCCAGCAGCTGGGTTCCCGTGGCCGGTGAGCAGTTCTTC.

The chain couples TRBV7-9 to TRBJ2-4; 7 positions agree with TRBD1. J gave up 1 base and V 1 base, and 4 bases lay outside the gene matches. Per germline, CDR1 SEHNR and CDR2 FQNEAQ (reference sequence). This CDR3 is 16 amino acids long. The CDR3 protein is CASSLGQGEAKNIQYF. CDR3 DNA sequence: TGTGCCAGCAGCTTAGGACAGGGAGAGGCCAAAAACATTCAGTACTTC. The variable domain in full, completed from reference TRBV7-9 and TRBJ2-4, reads DTGVSQNPRHKITKRGQNVTFRCDPISEHNRLYWYRQTLGQGPEFLTYFQNEAQLEKSRLLSDRFSAERPKGSFSTLEIQRTEQGDSAMYLCASSLGQGEAKNIQYFGAGTRLSVL.

The V gene is TRBV28, the J gene TRBJ1-2; 9 nucleotides align to TRBD1. Germline V lookup: CDR1 MDHEN, CDR2 SYDVKM. The CDR3 has 14 residues. With 11 bases clipped from V and 1 base from J, the junction kept 8 bases outside the gene matches. This CDR3 reads CAGGRQGVNYGYTF. The CDR3 coding sequence is TGTGCCGGCGGTCGACAGGGGGTTAACTATGGCTACACCTTC.

The V gene is TRBV6-5, the J gene TRBJ2-1, with D tentatively TRBD2 (5 bases). Germline V gene data show CDR1 as MNHEY and CDR2 as SVGAGI. Trimming cost V 6 bases and J 8 bases, with 20 bases left between them. The CDR3 runs 15 residues. The CDR3 nucleotides are TGTGCCAGCAGGACTACCGGGATGCTTATGTATGAGCAGTTCTTC. This encodes CASRTTGMLMYEQFF.

The chain links TRBV9 to TRBJ1-1; 7 bases agree with TRBD1. The CDR3 runs to 15 residues. The junction had 5 bases not matched to a gene; V was cut back by 3 bases and J by 0 bases. Germline CDR1 SGDLS, CDR2 YYNGEE. CDR3: CASSALRGMNTEAFF. DNA for the CDR3: TGTGCCAGCAGCGCCCTCAGGGGGATGAACACTGAAGCTTTCTTT.

This chain joins TRBV4-2 and TRBJ2-7, with D perhaps matching TRBD2 (5 bases). This CDR3 is built from 15 residues. Trimming shortened V by 4 bases and J by 6 bases, and 19 bases separated the two germline ends. Germline V lookup: CDR1 LGHNA, CDR2 YNFKEQ. CDR3 nucleotide sequence: TGTGCCAGCAGCCCCGGTTTGATTGTACTAGGCGAGCAGTACTTC. This translates into CASSPGLIVLGEQYF.

The genes are TRBV28 and TRBJ1-2, with D hard to call. Trimming removed 5 bases from V and 4 bases from J, with 14 bases in between. CDR3 size: 14 residues. Germline V CDR1 and CDR2: MDHEN, SYDVKM. The CDR3 loop is CASSTPGQAYGYTF. In nucleotides, the CDR3 is TGTGCCAGCAGTACCCCCGGTCAGGCCTATGGCTACACCTTC.

The count of this clone is one. The chain combines TRBV5-8 with TRBJ1-2, with D hard to call. Trimming shortened V by 4 bases and J by 4 bases, and 14 bases separated the two germline ends. CDR3 length: 14 residues. Germline V lookup: CDR1 SGHTS, CDR2 YDEGEE. The CDR3 protein is CASSPGPDLYGYTF. In nucleotides, the CDR3 is TGTGCCAGCAGCCCCGGACCGGATCTCTATGGCTACACCTTC.

CDR3 residues: CSVASQPPGQETQYF. The CDR3 nucleotides are TGCAGCGTTGCGTCACAACCCCCTGGGCAAGAGACCCAGTACTTC. The V and J genes are TRBV29-1 and TRBJ2-5, with D hard to call. The germline gives CDR1 SQVTM, CDR2 ANQGSEA. The V end was cut by 4 bases, the J end by 2 bases, with 17 bases between. This CDR3 region has 15 residues. The entire variable domain, with the rest obtained from reference TRBV29-1 and TRBJ2-5, is as follows: SAVISQKPSRDICQRGTSLTIQCQVDSQVTMMFWYRQQPGQSLTLIATANQGSEATYESGFVIDKFPISRPNLTFSTLTVSNMSPEDSSIYLCSVASQPPGQETQYFGPGTRLLVL.

Notes on this clone: Other DNA sequences of this sample code for an identical CDR3. The rearrangement joins TRBV27 to TRBJ2-7; 10 bases match TRBD2. With V trimmed by 2 bases and J by 4 bases, 2 bases remained unmatched. Germline loops: CDR1 MNHEY, CDR2 SMNVEV (reference sequence). The CDR3 extends over 14 amino acids. The CDR3 region is CASSLLAGAYEQYF. CDR3 in DNA: TGTGCCAGCAGTTTACTAGCGGGAGCGTACGAGCAGTACTTC.

CDR3 region: CASSIGSGQGRNEQFF. CDR3 nucleotides: TGTGCCAGTAGTATAGGTTCAGGACAGGGAAGAAATGAGCAGTTCTTC. This rearrangement joins TRBV19 to TRBJ2-1; 8 bases match TRBD1. The CDR3 sequence is 16 residues long. CDR1 and CDR2 (germline): LNHDA, SQIVND (reference sequence). The V gene end was trimmed by 1 base and the J gene end by 7 bases; junction bases not matched to a gene: 9.

This clone appeared a single time. The chain employs TRBV6-6 and TRBJ2-2; D gene uncertain. Per the germline V gene, CDR1 is MNHNY and CDR2 is SVGAGI (reference sequence). V lost 7 bases and J lost 3, with 6 bases in between. This CDR3 spans 12 amino acids. CDR3 coding DNA: TGTGCCAGCAATGAGTACACCGGGGAGCTGTTTTTT. Translated, it gives CASNEYTGELFF.

The chain employs TRBV28 and TRBJ2-7; D might be TRBD2 (5 bases). CDR3 size: 15 residues. Trimming took 2 bases from V and 0 from J, leaving 11 bases between them. CDR1 MDHEN and CDR2 SYDVKM come from the germline V gene. Here the CDR3 reads CASSLDYESSYEQYF. The CDR3 bases are TGTGCCAGCAGTTTAGACTACGAGAGCTCCTACGAGCAGTACTTC.

Comment on this clone: Within the sample, other DNA sequences also encode this same CDR3. CDR3 residues: CASSVGFTDTQYF. CDR3 sequence (DNA): TGTGCCAGCAGCGTAGGCTTCACAGATACGCAGTATTTT. The chain employs TRBV9 and TRBJ2-3; D remains ambiguous. Trimming cost V 0 bases and J 2 bases, with 4 bases left between them. This CDR3 is 13 amino acids long. The germline CDR1 and CDR2 sequences are SGDLS and YYNGEE.

The chain joins TRBV7-2 to TRBJ2-3; 9 bases fit TRBD1. Trimming cost V 3 bases and J 0 bases; bases outside gene matches: 1. This CDR3 has 15 residues. The germline CDR1 and CDR2 sequences are SGHTA and FQGNSA. The DNA of the CDR3 is TGTGCCAGCAGCTTTGGACAGGGGAGCACAGATACGCAGTATTTT. Amino acid sequence: CASSFGQGSTDTQYF.

The genes are TRBV4-2 and TRBJ2-7; D is perhaps TRBD2 (5 bases). CDR1 LGHNA and CDR2 YNFKEQ come from the germline V gene. With 0 bases removed from V and 1 base from J, the gap between germline ends came to 10 bases. The CDR3 has 15 residues. DNA for the CDR3: TGTGCCAGCAGCCAAGATCTAGCCCTTTCCTACGAGCAGTACTTC. It is translated as CASSQDLALSYEQYF.

The rearrangement joins TRBV7-3 to TRBJ2-5; 7 bases map to TRBD2. Germline lookup yields CDR1 SGHTA and CDR2 FQGTGA. V lost 5 bases, J lost 5 bases, and 5 bases stayed unmatched. The CDR3 runs to 13 residues. CDR3 sequence: CASSRLARETQYF. The CDR3 coding sequence is TGTGCCAGCAGCCGACTAGCTCGGGAGACCCAGTACTTC.

The J gene is TRBJ1-5, the V gene TRBV28, with TRBD1 identical over 7 bases. Germline V CDR1 and CDR2: MDHEN, SYDVKM. V lost 2 bases to trimming and J lost 4 bases; unmatched junction nucleotides: 8. The CDR3 contains 16 residues. The CDR3 nucleotides read TGTGCCAGCAGTTTAAGTAGGGTCAGGGGGAATCAGCCCCAGCATTTT. This translates into CASSLSRVRGNQPQHF.